This TCR beta chain was sequenced in a study of T cells after yellow fever vaccination. Whole-study context: Fractions of limited cellularity were prepared by means of SMART-Seq v4 Ultra Low Input.

Study-level findings and limits: Detected again after the booster were most primary-vaccination clones, at about 96% CD4 and 80% to 90% CD8. Weaker overall was a secondary response that nonetheless peaked faster, on day 5 versus 15.

Generation of TCR cDNA used 5'RACE template switching (which added a universal primer site and UMIs). One entry per CDR3 protein, called by TCRdb with MiXCR from the 5' RACE reads. Of over 300,000 distinct CDR3 sequences in the sample, about 6.9% were seen once. CDR3 size: 16 residues. CDR1 and CDR2 (germline): SGDLS, YYNGEE. Losses at the gene ends were 4 bases for V and 2 bases for J; bases not matched to a gene: 8. As regards this clonotype: Its matching antigen is unknown.

Specimen: PBMCs, collected approximately 47 days after the first yellow fever vaccination. This TCR derives from a man aged 18 to 29 who received the YFV17D yellow fever vaccine. The V call is TRBV9, the J call TRBJ2-5; TRBD2 aligns across 10 bases. The DNA of the CDR3 is TGTGCCAGCAGCCCAGGCCTAGCGGGGGCACAAGAGACCCAGTACTTC. The encoded protein is CASSPGLAGAQETQYF.